This entry concerns a single T cell receptor (beta chain). These data originate in a study of blood T cell repertoires in COVID-19. The CDR3 length is 14 residues. V was pared by 1 base and J by 0 bases, with 6 bases between. Germline V CDR1 and CDR2: SGHTA, FQGNSA. In the study's own analysis: Amplifying reference gene primers gave estimates of nucleated cell counts. Assay used: immunoSEQ multiplex PCR; TCRdb lists only in-frame clones, some missing. The DNA gave D and trimming, while V, J and clone size come from that table. Among 60,000 or so clones listed, roughly 70% were seen once. The chain employs TRBV7-2 and TRBJ1-1, with D uncertain. Sequenced material: PBMCs or T cells enriched from blood (not recorded which). The receptor was derived from a woman between 55 and 75 years old who had been exposed to COVID-19. The CDR3 here is CASSLEEVNTEAFF. DNA for the CDR3: TGTGCCAGCAGCTTAGAGGAGGTGAACACTGAAGCTTTCTTT.